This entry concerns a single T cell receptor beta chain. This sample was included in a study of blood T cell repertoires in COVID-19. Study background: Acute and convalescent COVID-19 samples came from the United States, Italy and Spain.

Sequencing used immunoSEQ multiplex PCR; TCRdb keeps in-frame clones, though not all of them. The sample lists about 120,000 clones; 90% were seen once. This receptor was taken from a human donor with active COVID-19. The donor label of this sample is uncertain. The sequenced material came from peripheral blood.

As DNA, the CDR3 is TGTGCCAGCAGTTACCTCGGGACAGCCACAGATACGCAGTATTTT. Translating gives CASSYLGTATDTQYF. The chain joins TRBV6-5 to TRBJ2-3; 7 positions match TRBD1. V gave up 2 bases and J gave up 2 bases; unmatched junction bases: 4. CDR3 length: 15 amino acids. The germline CDR1 and CDR2 sequences are MNHEY and SVGAGI.